The clone carrying this T cell receptor (beta chain) has just one count. The antigen is unknown. This sample was included in a study of neoadjuvant nivolumab and ipilimumab in lung cancer. Study conclusions and caveats: Compared with tumor-adjacent uninvolved lung, resected tumors showed greater richness and clonality. TCR sequencing covered a small number of samples.

The method was immunoSEQ multiplex PCR; TCRdb's version includes in-frame clones alone and lacks a portion of them. The table lists 44,000 or so clones, roughly 91% of them singletons. Germline CDR1 reads MNHEY; CDR2 reads SVGAGI. This CDR3 is 12 amino acids long. The material sequenced was blood, taken before neoadjuvant nivolumab, alone or with ipilimumab. The chain is built from TRBV6-5 and TRBJ2-5; D call uncertain. With the DNA end fitting TRBJ2-7 better, the J assignment may be wrong. The TCR sequence derives from an adult with non-small cell lung cancer. Some clones in this sample may be carry-over from other donors' samples. DNA for the CDR3: TGTGCCAGCAGTTCGAGCTCCTACGAGCAGTACTTC. Protein sequence: CASSSSSYEQYF.